This T cell receptor beta chain was obtained from a study of OX40 agonist ivuxolimab in advanced cancers. As for the study in general: Patients achieving partial responses numbered three: one hepatocellular carcinoma case and two cutaneous melanoma cases. Overall study findings and caveats: Also showing low normalized T-cell clonal expansion were some of the nonresponders.

This clone was seen a single time. No antigen is known for it. Libraries were prepared by immunoSEQ multiplex PCR; TCRdb keeps only in-frame clonotypes and omits some of them. The sample has 35,000 to 50,000 clones; around 85% are singletons. V was shortened by 4 bases and J by 6 bases, with 19 bases between the two germline ends. The CDR3 sequence is 16 residues long. Germline loops: CDR1 MGHRA, CDR2 YSYEKL. The sequencing used CD4+ or CD8+ T cells sorted from blood, collected in a trial of the OX40 agonist ivuxolimab. This receptor was identified in an adult with an advanced solid tumor such as melanoma, head and neck, liver or kidney cancer. This chain joins TRBV4-1 and TRBJ2-1, with D unresolved. The CDR3 loop reads CASSPLEVRASNEQFF. CDR3 DNA: TGCGCCAGCAGCCCCCTAGAGGTCCGAGCTAGCAATGAGCAGTTCTTC.